Listed below are T cell receptor beta chains from one sample, sequenced in a study of cytomegalovirus exposure and HLA in healthy donors. TCRdb's copy holds only in-frame clones and misses some; the assay was immunoSEQ multiplex PCR. In the table there are over 150,000 clones, around 84% of which are singletons. The sequencing input was PBMCs. These receptors all stem from a human donor in good health. CDR3s include the opening cysteine and the closing phenylalanine or tryptophan. A D gene is named only where the DNA matches it firmly. Clone size is given for some rows only: seen once, a few or many times, or a class if the clone is expanded.

>few|TRBJ2-3|TRBV9|.
CASSARTTRQYF
TGTGCCAGCAGCGCGAGGACTACCAGGCAGTATTTT
>.|TRBJ2-3|TRBV6-1|TRBD2
CASRRLAGTTDTQYF
TGTGCCAGCCGTCGACTAGCGGGTACCACAGATACGCAGTATTTT
>.|TRBJ2-7|TRBV7-8|.
CASSLAQGSTYEQYF
TGTGCCAGCAGCTTAGCACAGGGTTCGACCTACGAGCAGTACTTC
>.|TRBJ2-2|TRBV19|TRBD2
CASGGLAGGWTGELFF
TGTGCCAGTGGAGGACTAGCGGGAGGTTGGACCGGGGAGCTGTTTTTT
>.|TRBJ2-2|TRBV2|TRBD1
CARGGTGNTGELFF
TGTGCTCGAGGGGGGACAGGGAACACCGGGGAGCTGTTTTTT
>.|TRBJ1-2|TRBV2|TRBD1
CASSEQGAYGYTF
TGTGCCAGCAGTGAGCAGGGGGCGTATGGCTACACCTTC
>.|TRBJ1-2|TRBV7-9|.
CASRRGLDYGYTF
TGTGCCAGCAGACGGGGATTGGACTATGGCTACACCTTC
>.|TRBJ2-2|TRBV27|.
CASSRFKGTNTGELFF
TGTGCCAGCAGTCGTTTCAAGGGGACGAACACCGGGGAGCTGTTTTTT
>.|TRBJ1-5|TRBV5-1|.
CASSLSGTGEQPQHF
TGCGCCAGCAGCTTAAGTGGGACGGGGGAACAGCCCCAGCATTTT
>.|TRBJ2-1|TRBV7-2|TRBD1
CASSRTGDSPWDEQFF
TGTGCCAGCAGTCGGACAGGGGACAGCCCGTGGGATGAGCAGTTCTTC
>.|TRBJ2-7|TRBV18|.
CASSPRLASSYEQYF
TGTGCCAGCTCACCTCGGCTAGCCAGCTCCTACGAGCAGTACTTC
>.|TRBJ1-2|TRBV27|TRBD1
CASRYWDRTNYGYTF
TGTGCCAGCAGATACTGGGACAGGACGAACTATGGCTACACCTTC
>.|TRBJ2-1|TRBV27|.
CASTSRVGYNEQFF
TGTGCCAGCACCTCCAGGGTGGGGTACAATGAGCAGTTCTTC
>.|TRBJ2-1|TRBV9|.
CASSVGGNYYNEQFF
TGTGCCAGCAGCGTAGGAGGCAACTATTACAATGAGCAGTTCTTC
>.|TRBJ1-1|TRBV27|.
CASKTGNTEAFF
TGTGCCAGCAAGACAGGGAACACTGAAGCTTTCTTT
>.|TRBJ2-1|TRBV7-9|.
CASSLGTTYNEQFF
TGTGCCAGCAGCTTAGGGACAACCTACAATGAGCAGTTCTTC
>.|TRBJ2-6|TRBV6-1|.
CASSELAGANVLTF
TGTGCCAGCAGTGAACTAGCTGGGGCCAACGTCCTGACTTTC
>.|TRBJ1-1|TRBV28|.
CASRFGELPNTEAFF
TGTGCCAGCAGGTTTGGGGAGTTACCCAACACTGAAGCTTTCTTT
>once|TRBJ2-1|TRBV4-2|TRBD2
CASSQEALAGVEQFF
TGTGCCAGCAGCCAAGAAGCACTAGCGGGAGTTGAGCAGTTCTTC
>few|TRBJ1-1|TRBV11-2|.
CASSLRNSRTEAFF
TGTGCCAGCAGCTTACGGAACAGCCGCACTGAAGCTTTCTTT
>once|TRBJ1-5|TRBV2|.
CASSRWQGGDQPQHF
TGTGCCAGCAGTCGATGGCAGGGCGGAGATCAGCCCCAGCATTTT
>.|TRBJ1-1|TRBV2|.
CASTPGGLNTEAFF
TGTGCCAGCACCCCGGGAGGCCTGAACACTGAAGCTTTCTTT
>.|TRBJ1-1|TRBV6-5|.
CASSYSYGVEAFF
TGTGCCAGCAGTTACTCGTACGGGGTTGAAGCTTTCTTT
>once|TRBJ1-5|TRBV9|.
CASSASGNQPQHF
TGTGCCAGCAGCGCCTCGGGGAATCAGCCCCAGCATTTT
>.|TRBJ2-3|TRBV30|.
CASNKGGDTQYF
TGTGCCTCAAATAAGGGGGGGGATACGCAGTATTTT
>.|TRBJ2-3|TRBV28|TRBD1
CASSRTGSADTQYF
TGTGCCAGCAGTCGGACAGGGAGTGCAGATACGCAGTATTTT